The source of this T cell receptor (beta chain) is a study of shared clonotypes between healthy human individuals. Profiled with immunoSEQ multiplex PCR; TCRdb holds only in-frame clones, not every one. This table has around 1.6 million clones, around 98% appearing once. Healthy and HIV-negative, the adult donors had no recent acute infections or vaccinations. Per germline, CDR1 SGHDT and CDR2 YYEEEE. Germline trimming cut 0 bases from V and 10 bases from J; bases unmatched to any gene: 6. The CDR3 extends over 16 amino acids. The J gene is TRBJ2-1, the V gene TRBV5-6; 14 nucleotides align to TRBD2. Specimen: naive CD4+ T cells sorted from blood. Subset specified: CD45RA+ positively selected. The receptor was derived from a man younger than 40 in good health. The CDR3 protein is CASSLEGLAGAGEQFF. Written as DNA, the CDR3 is TGTGCCAGCAGCTTGGAGGGACTAGCGGGAGCGGGGGAGCAGTTCTTC.